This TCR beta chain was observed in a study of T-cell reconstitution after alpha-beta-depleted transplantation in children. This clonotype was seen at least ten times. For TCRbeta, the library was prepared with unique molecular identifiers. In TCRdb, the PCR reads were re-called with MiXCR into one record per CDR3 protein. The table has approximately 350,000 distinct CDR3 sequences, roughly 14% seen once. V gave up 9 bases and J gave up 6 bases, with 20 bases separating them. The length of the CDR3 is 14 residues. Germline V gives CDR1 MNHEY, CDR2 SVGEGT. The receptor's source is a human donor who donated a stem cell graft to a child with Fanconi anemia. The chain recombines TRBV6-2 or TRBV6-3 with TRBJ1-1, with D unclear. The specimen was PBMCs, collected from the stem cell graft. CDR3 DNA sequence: TGTGCCAGTAATCAAGGGTTCGGACTAGCTGAAGCTTTCTTT. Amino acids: CASNQGFGLAEAFF.